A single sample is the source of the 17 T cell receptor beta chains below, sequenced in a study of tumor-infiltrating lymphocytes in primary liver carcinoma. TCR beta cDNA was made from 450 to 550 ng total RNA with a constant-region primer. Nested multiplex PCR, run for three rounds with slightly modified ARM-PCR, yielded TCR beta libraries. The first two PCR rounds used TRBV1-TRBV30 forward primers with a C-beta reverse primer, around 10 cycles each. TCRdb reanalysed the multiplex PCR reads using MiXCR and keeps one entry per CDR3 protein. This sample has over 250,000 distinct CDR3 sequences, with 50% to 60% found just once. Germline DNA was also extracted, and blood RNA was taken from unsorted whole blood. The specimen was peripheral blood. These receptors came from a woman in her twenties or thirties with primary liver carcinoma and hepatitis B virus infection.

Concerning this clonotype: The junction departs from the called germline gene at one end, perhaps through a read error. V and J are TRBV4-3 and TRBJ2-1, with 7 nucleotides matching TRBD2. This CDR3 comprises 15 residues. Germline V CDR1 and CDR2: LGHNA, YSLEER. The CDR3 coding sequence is TGCGCCAGCAACCAAGGAACCGGACTAGACAATGAGCAGTTCTTC. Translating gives CASNQGTGLDNEQFF.

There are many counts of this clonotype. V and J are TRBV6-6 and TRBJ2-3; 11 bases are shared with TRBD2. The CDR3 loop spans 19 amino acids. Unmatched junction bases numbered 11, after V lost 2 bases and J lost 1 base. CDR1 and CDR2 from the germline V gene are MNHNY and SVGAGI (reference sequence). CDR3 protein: CASSYRRSGREGGTDTQYF. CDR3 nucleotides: TGTGCCAGCAGTTACCGCCGTAGCGGGAGGGAAGGGGGCACAGATACGCAGTATTTT.

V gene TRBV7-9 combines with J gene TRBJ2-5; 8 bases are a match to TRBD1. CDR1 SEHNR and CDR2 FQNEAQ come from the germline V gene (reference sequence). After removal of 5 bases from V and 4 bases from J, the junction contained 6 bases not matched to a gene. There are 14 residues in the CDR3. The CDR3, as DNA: TGTGCCAGCAGCGAACAGGGGGTGGGAGAGACCCAGTACTTC. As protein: CASSEQGVGETQYF.

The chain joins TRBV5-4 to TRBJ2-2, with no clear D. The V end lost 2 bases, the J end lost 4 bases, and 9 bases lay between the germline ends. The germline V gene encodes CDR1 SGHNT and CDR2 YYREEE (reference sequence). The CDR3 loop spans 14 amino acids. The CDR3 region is CASSLYSVTGELFF. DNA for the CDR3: TGTGCCAGCAGCTTATATTCCGTCACCGGGGAGCTGTTTTTT.

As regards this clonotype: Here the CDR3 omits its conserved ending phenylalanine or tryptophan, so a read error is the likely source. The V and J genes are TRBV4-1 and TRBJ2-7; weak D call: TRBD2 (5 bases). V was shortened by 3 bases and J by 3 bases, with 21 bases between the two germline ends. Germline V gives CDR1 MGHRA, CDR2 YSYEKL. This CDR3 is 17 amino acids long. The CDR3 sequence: CASSQALSGMDVYEQYL. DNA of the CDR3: TGCGCCAGCAGCCAGGCTTTATCGGGAATGGATGTCTACGAGCAGTACCTC.

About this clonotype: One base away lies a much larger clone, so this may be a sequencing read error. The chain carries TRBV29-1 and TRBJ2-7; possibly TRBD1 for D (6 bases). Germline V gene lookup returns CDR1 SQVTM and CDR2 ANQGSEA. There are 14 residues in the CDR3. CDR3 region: CSVAGDKSSYEHYF. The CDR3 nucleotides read TGCAGCGTTGCAGGGGACAAATCCTCCTACGAGCACTACTTC.

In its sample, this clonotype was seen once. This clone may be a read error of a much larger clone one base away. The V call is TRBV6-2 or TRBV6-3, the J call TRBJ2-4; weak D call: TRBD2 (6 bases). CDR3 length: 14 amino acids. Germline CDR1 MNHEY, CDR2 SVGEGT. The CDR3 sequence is CASSLTRSKTIQYF. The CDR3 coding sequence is TGTGCCAGCAGTTTGACTAGATCAAAAACCATTCAGTACTTC.

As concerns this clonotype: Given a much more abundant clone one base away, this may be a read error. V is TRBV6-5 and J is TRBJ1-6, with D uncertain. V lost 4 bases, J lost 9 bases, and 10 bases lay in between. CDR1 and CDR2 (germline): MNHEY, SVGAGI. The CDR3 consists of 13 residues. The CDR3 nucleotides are TGTGCCAGCAGTTCCTACAAGGGTTCACCCCTCCACTTT. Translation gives CASSSYKGSPLHF.

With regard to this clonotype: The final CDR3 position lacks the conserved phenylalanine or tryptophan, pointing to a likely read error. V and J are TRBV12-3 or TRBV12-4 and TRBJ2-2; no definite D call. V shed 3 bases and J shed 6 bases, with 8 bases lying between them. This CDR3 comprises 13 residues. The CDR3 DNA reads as TGTGCCAGCAGTTTGTTGTGGGCCGGGGAGCTGTTTTAT. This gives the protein CASSLLWAGELFY.

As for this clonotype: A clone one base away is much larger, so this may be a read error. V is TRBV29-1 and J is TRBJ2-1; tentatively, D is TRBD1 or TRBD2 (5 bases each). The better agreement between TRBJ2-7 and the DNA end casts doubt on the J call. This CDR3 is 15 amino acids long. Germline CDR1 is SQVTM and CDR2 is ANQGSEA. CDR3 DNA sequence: TGCAGCGTTAGCGCAGGGAGTAGCCCCTACAATGAGCAGTACTTC. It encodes CSVSAGSSPYNEQYF.

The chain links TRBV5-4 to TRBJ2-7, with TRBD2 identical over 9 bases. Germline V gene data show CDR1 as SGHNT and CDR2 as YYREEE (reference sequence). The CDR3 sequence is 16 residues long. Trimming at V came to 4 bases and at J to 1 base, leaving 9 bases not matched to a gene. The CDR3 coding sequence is TGTGCCAGCAGCCACCGAGGACTAGCGAGTTCCTACGAGCAGTACTTC. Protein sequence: CASSHRGLASSYEQYF.

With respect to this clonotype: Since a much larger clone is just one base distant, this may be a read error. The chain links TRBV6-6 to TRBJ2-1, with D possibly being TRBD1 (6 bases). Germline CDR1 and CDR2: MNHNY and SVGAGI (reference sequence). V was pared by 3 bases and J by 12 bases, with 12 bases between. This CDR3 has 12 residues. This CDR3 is CASSYRGTGQFF. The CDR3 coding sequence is TGTGCCAGCAGTTATAGGGGGACGGGGCAGTTCTTC.

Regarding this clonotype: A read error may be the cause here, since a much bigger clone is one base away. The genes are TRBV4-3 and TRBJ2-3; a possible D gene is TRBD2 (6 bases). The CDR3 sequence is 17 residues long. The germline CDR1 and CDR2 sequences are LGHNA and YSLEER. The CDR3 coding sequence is TGCGTCAGCAGCCAAGAGAGGCGGGAAGGTCGGCCAGATACGCAGTATTTT. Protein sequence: CVSSQERREGRPDTQYF.

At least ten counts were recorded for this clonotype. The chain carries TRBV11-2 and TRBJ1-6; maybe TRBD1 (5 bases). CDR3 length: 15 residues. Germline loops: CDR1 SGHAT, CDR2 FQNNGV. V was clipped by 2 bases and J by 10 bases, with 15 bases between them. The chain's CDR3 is CASSLRDRVWSPLHF. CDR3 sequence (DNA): TGTGCCAGCAGCTTAAGGGACCGGGTATGGTCACCCCTCCACTTT.

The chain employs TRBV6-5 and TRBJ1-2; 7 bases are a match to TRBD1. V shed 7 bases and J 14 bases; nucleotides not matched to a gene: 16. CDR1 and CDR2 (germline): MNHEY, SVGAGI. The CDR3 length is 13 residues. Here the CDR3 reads CASNSDRESAGTF. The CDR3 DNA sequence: TGTGCCAGCAACTCAGACAGGGAATCGGCGGGAACCTTC.

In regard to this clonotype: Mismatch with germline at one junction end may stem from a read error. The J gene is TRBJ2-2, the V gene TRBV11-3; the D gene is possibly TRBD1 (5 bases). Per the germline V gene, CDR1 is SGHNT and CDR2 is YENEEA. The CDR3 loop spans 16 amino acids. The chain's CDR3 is CVSSSTAFVPTGELFF. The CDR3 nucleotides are TGTGTCAGCAGCTCGACAGCCTTTGTACCCACCGGGGAGCTGTTTTTT.

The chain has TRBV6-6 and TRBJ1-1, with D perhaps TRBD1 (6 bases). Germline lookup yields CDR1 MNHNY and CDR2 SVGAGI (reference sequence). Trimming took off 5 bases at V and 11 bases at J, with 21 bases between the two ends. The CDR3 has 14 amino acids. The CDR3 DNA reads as TGTGCCAGCAGTGCACAGGGAGGGTTGGTTGAGGCTTTCTTT. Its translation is CASSAQGGLVEAFF.